This TCR beta chain emerged from a study of Graves' ophthalmopathy and Graves' hyperthyroidism. For the study at large: The term stable hyperthyroidism indicated an absence of ophthalmopathy within 18 months of follow-up.

Researchers took RNA transcripts and amplified TCR beta CDR3 regions from them. HTBI-primed first-round RT-PCR preceded second-round multiplex PCR. TCRdb used MiXCR to reprocess the multiplex PCR reads, holding one entry per CDR3 protein. The repertoire includes over a million distinct CDR3 sequences, around a third of them detected once, and approximately 12% sits in the top ten. Newly diagnosed, the hyperthyroidism patients had under 2 months' duration and were aged 18 to 65. Exclusion covered patients with other autoimmune diseases or uncontrolled infections (as well as pregnancy or lactation). This clonotype was counted between two and nine times. Its antigen is undetermined. Study-wide results and limits: Most clonotypes expanded in thyroid above 0.001 frequency were present in blood too.

The CDR3 is 15 residues long. Germline CDR1 SGHTA, CDR2 FQGNSA. Trimming took 2 bases from V and 4 from J, leaving 12 bases between them. This receptor was obtained from an adult man with Graves' hyperthyroidism. Sequencing used peripheral blood or thyroid tissue (not recorded which). The chain couples TRBV7-2 to TRBJ1-5; D remains ambiguous. CDR3 coding DNA: TGTGCCAGCAGCTTAAAATTTATGTCGAATCAGCCCCAGCATTTT. This sequence encodes CASSLKFMSNQPQHF. Full variable domain (rest looked up from reference TRBV7-2 and TRBJ1-5): GAGVSQSPSNKVTEKGKDVELRCDPISGHTALYWYRQSLGQGLEFLIYFQGNSAPDKSGLPSDRFSAERTGGSVSTLTIQRTQQEDSAVYLCASSLKFMSNQPQHFGDGTRLSIL.